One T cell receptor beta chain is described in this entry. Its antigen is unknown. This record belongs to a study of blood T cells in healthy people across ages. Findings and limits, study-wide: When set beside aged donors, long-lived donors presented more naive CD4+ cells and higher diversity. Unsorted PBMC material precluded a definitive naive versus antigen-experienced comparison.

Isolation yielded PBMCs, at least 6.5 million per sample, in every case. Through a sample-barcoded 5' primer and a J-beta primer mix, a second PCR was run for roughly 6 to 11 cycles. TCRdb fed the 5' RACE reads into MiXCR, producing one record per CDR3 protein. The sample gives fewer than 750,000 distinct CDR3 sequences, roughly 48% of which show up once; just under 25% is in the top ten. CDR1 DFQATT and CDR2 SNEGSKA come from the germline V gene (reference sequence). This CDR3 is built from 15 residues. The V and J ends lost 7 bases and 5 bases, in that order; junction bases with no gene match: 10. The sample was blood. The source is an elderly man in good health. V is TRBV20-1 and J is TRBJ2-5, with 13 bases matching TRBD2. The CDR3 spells CSVVTSGGAWETQYF. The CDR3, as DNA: TGCAGTGTCGTTACTAGCGGGGGGGCTTGGGAGACCCAGTACTTC.